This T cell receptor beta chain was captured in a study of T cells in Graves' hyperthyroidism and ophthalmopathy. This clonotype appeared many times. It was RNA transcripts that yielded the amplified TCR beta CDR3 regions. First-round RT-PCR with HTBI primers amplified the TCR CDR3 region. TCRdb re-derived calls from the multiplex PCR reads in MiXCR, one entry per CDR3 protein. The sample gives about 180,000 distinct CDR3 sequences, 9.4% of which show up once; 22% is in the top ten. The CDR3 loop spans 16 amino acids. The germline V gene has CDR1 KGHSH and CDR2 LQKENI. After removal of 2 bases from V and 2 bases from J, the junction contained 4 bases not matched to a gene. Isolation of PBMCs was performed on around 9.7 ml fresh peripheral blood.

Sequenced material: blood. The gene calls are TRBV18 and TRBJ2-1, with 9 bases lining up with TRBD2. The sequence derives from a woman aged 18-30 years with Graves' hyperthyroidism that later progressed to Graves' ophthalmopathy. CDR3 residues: CASSPSGLAAYNEQFF. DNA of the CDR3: TGTGCCAGCTCACCATCGGGACTAGCAGCCTACAATGAGCAGTTCTTC. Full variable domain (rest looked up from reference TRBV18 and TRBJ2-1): NAGVMQNPRHLVRRRGQEARLRCSPMKGHSHVYWYRQLPEEGLKFMVYLQKENIIDESGMPKERFSAEFPKEGPSILRIQQVVRGDSAAYFCASSPSGLAAYNEQFFGPGTRLTVL.